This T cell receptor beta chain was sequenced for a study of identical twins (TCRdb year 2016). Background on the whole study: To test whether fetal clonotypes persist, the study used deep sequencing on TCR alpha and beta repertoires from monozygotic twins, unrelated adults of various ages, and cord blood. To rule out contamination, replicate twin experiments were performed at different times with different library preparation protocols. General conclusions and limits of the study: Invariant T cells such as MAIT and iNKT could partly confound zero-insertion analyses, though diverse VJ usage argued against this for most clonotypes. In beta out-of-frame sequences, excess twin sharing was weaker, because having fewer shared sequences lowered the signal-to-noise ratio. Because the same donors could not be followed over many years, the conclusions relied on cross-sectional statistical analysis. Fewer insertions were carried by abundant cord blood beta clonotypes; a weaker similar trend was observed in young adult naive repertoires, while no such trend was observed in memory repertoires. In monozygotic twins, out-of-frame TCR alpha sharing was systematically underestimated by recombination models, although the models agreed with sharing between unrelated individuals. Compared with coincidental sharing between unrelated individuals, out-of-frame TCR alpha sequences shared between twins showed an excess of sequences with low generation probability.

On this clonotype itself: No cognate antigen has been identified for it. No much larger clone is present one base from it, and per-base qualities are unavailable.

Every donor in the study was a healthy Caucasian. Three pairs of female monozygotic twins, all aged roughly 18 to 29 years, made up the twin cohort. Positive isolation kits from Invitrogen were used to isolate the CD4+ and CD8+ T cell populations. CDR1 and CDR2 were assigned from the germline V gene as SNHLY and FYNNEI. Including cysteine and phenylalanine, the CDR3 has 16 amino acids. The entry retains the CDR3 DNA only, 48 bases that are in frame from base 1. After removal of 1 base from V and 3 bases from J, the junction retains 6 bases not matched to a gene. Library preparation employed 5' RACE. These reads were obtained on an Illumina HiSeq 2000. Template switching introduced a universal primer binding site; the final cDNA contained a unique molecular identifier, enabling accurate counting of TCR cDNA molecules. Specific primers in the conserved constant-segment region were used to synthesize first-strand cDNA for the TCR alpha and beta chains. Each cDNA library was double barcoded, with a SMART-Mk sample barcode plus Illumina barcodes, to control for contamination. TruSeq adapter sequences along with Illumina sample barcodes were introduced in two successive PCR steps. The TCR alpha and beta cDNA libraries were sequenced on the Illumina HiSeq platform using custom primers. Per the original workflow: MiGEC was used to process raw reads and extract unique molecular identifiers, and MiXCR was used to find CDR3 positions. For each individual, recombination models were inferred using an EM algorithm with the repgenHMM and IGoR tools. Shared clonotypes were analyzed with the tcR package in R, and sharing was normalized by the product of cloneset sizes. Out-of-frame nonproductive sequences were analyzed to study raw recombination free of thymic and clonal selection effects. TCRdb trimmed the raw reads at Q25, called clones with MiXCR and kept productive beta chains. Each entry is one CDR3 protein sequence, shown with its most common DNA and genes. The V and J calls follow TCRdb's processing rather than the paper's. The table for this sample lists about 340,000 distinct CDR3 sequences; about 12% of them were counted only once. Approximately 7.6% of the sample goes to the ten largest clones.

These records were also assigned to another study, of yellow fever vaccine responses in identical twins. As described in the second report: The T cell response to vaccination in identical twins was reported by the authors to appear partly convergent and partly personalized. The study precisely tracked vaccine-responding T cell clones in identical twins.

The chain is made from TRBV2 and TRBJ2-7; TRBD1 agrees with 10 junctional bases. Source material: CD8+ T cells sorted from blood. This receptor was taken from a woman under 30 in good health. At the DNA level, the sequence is TGTGCCAGCAGTGAAGATCCGGGACAGGGGCTCTACGAGCAGTACTTC. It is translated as CASSEDPGQGLYEQYF.